This T cell receptor beta chain is drawn from a study of OX40 agonist ivuxolimab in advanced cancers. Looking at the study overall: Ivuxolimab, which is an agonistic anti-OX40 (CD134) antibody, was administered to the patients. A male proportion of approximately 80% was recorded, with mean age approximately 57 years and range about 23 to 90.

TCRdb's table, derived via immunoSEQ multiplex PCR, lists solely in-frame clones and lacks some. Found here are fewer than 90,000 clones, approximately 86% of them singletons; the top ten hold 2% to 3%. This clone was seen only a few times. This CDR3 has 14 amino acids. Germline lookup yields CDR1 MDHEN and CDR2 SYDVKM. V lost 3 bases and J lost 7; bases outside the gene matches: 3. The specimen comprised CD4+ or CD8+ T cells sorted from blood, sampled in a trial of the OX40 agonist ivuxolimab. The sequence was collected from an adult with an advanced solid tumor such as melanoma, head and neck, liver or kidney cancer. The chain employs TRBV28 and TRBJ1-4, with TRBD1 identical over 9 bases. Here the CDR3 DNA reads TGTGCCAGCAGTTTGCCGGGACAGGGTGAAAAACTGTTTTTT. Translation: CASSLPGQGEKLFF.